The 10 T cell receptor beta chains below come from one sample, sequenced in a study of spatial heterogeneity in lung cancer. Notes on the study in general: Tumor mutation counts were tracked by expanded intratumoral alpha and beta TCR counts.

No antigen has been assigned to these receptors. TCRdb re-called the 5' RACE reads through MiXCR, storing one row per CDR3 protein. This table has about 5,100 distinct CDR3 sequences, about 8.2% appearing once. Time point described: sample taken at primary tumor resection. The sequencing here drew on lung tumor tissue, taken at surgery. The receptors were gathered from a female donor with early-stage non-small cell lung cancer.

This clonotype is categorized as medium-sized. The V call is TRBV7-9, the J call TRBJ2-7; the match to TRBD1 covers 10 bases. Germline V gene data show CDR1 as SEHNR and CDR2 as FQNEAQ (reference sequence). Unmatched junction bases numbered 4, after V lost 5 bases and J lost 0 bases. CDR3 length equals 15 residues. The CDR3, as DNA: TGTGCCAGCAGCCAGGGACAGGGGCTCTCCTACGAGCAGTACGTC. As protein: CASSQGQGLSYEQYV.

By share of the sample, this clonotype is medium-sized. The chain combines TRBV29-1 with TRBJ2-3; D may be TRBD2 (5 bases). The CDR3 length is 12 residues. The germline CDR1 and CDR2 sequences are SQVTM and ANQGSEA. Trimming took 3 bases from V and 4 from J, leaving 8 bases between them. CDR3 nucleotides: TGCAGCGTTGACGGGATCGCAGATACGCAGTATTTT. This sequence encodes CSVDGIADTQYF.

This clonotype was observed many times. The J gene is TRBJ2-7, the V gene TRBV11-1; TRBD1 or TRBD2 may be the D gene (5 bases each). Germline V gene lookup returns CDR1 SGHAT and CDR2 FQDESV (reference sequence). The CDR3 is 14 residues long. V gave up 5 bases and J gave up 4 bases, with 15 bases separating them. This CDR3 is CASSPREGSYEQYV. For the CDR3, the DNA is TGTGCCAGCAGCCCAAGAGAGGGGAGTTACGAGCAGTACGTC.

This clonotype rates as medium-sized. The chain carries TRBV6-1 and TRBJ1-1, with TRBD1 as a possible D gene (5 bases). The V end was cut by 6 bases, the J end by 4 bases, with 15 bases between. The CDR3 has 14 residues. The germline gives CDR1 MNHNS, CDR2 SASEGT. DNA for the CDR3: TGTGCCAGCAGGCCCTTCGGGGACTCCACTGAAGCTTTCTTT. It yields the protein CASRPFGDSTEAFF.

This clonotype was counted many times. V is TRBV7-2 and J is TRBJ2-3; 7 bases are shared with TRBD2. From germline, CDR1 is SGHTA and CDR2 FQGNSA. V was clipped by 5 bases and J by 0 bases; unmatched bases: 8. This CDR3 has 16 amino acids. CDR3 loop: CASSPILAASTDTQYF. CDR3 bases: TGTGCCAGCAGCCCGATCCTAGCGGCGAGCACAGATACGCAGTATTTT.

By share, this clonotype ranks as medium-sized. V gene TRBV5-1 combines with J gene TRBJ2-1; TRBD2 aligns across 9 bases. Germline CDR1 reads SGHRS; CDR2 reads YFSETQ. V dropped 5 bases and J dropped 9; count of bases not matched to a gene: 12. This CDR3 is built from 15 residues. The CDR3 DNA is TGCGCCAGCAGGCCCCTGTCGCGGGAGGGCCCTGAGCAGTTCTTC. This encodes CASRPLSREGPEQFF.

This clonotype has ten or more counts. V gene TRBV28 combines with J gene TRBJ1-4; a weak D match, TRBD1 (6 bases). Per the germline V gene, CDR1 is MDHEN and CDR2 is SYDVKM. Trimming removed 5 bases at V and 7 bases at J, with 8 bases between. This CDR3 is built from 12 residues. The CDR3 region is CASSRGGEKLFF. The CDR3 DNA is TGTGCCAGCAGTCGAGGGGGTGAAAAACTGTTTTTT.

By sample fraction, this clonotype is medium-sized. The chain is built from TRBV6-2 or TRBV6-3 and TRBJ2-7; 8 bases map to TRBD1. V shed 5 bases, J shed 0 bases, and the junction held 3 bases outside the gene matches. CDR3 length equals 14 residues. Germline CDR1 reads MNHEY; CDR2 reads SVGEGT. CDR3 amino acids: CASSRQGHSYEQYV. CDR3 bases: TGTGCCAGCAGTCGACAGGGGCACTCCTACGAGCAGTACGTC.

This clonotype came up many times. V and J are TRBV9 and TRBJ2-2; D gene uncertain. Trimming removed 2 bases from V and 6 bases from J, with 8 bases in between. Germline values: CDR1 SGDLS, CDR2 YYNGEE. This CDR3 contains 13 residues. In DNA, the CDR3 is TGTGCCAGCAGCGTTCAGGATCCCGGGGAGCTGTTTTTT. It encodes CASSVQDPGELFF.

As for this clonotype: A much larger clone differs from this one at a single base, so this may be a read error. The chain is built from TRBV5-1 and TRBJ2-7; D is possibly TRBD2 (5 bases). Trimming took 0 bases from V and 3 from J, leaving 13 bases between them. From germline, CDR1 is SGHRS and CDR2 YFSETQ. The CDR3 length is 15 residues. In nucleotides, the CDR3 is TGCGCCAGCAGCTTGGTTGAGGGTCTGTGCTACGAGCAGTACTTC. As protein: CASSLVEGLCYEQYF.